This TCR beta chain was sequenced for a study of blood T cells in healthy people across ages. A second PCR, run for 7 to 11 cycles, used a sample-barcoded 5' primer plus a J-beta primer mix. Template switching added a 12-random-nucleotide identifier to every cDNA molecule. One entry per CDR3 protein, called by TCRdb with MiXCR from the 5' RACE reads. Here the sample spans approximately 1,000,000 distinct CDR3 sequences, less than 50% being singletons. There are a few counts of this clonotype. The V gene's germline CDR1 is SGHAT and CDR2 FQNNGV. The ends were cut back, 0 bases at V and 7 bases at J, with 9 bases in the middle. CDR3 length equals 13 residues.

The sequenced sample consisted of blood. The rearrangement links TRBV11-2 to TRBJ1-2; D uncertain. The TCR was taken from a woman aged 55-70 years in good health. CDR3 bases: TGTGCCAGCAGCTTAGATCCGGGTCGTGGCTACACCTTC. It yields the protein CASSLDPGRGYTF.